This TCR beta chain was retrieved from a study of diagnostic markers for celiac disease (dated by TCRdb to the early 2020s). Frequency shows this clonotype is medium-sized (0.01 to 0.1%); no count was noted. There is no known antigen for this receptor. Instrument used: Illumina MiSeq. TCRdb reprocessed the reads and provides one entry for every CDR3 protein sequence; no DNA is given. This sample's clone table shows fewer than 4,500 distinct CDR3 sequences. The biggest ten clones account for roughly 9.8% of the sample. The CDR3 runs 13 residues from the cysteine to the phenylalanine. Nucleotide data are not available. Reading the germline V gene gives CDR1 SGHRS and CDR2 YFSETQ.

This receptor was identified in a human donor. This table probably holds off-target reads from a library built for another chain. Specimen: either unsorted cells or a sorted T cell fraction (not recorded which). The rearranged chain carries TRBV5-1 and TRBJ1-1; without DNA, the TCRdb call of TRBD1 cannot be checked. This receptor carries the CDR3 CASSGGSNPEAFF. The variable domain in full, with residues beyond the CDR3 obtained from the reference TRBV5-1 and TRBJ1-1 genes, is KAGVTQTPRYLIKTRGQQVTLSCSPISGHRSVSWYQQTPGQGLQFLFEYFSETQRNKGNFPGRFSGRQFSNSRSEMNVSTLELGDSALYLCASSGGSNPEAFFGQGTRLTVV.